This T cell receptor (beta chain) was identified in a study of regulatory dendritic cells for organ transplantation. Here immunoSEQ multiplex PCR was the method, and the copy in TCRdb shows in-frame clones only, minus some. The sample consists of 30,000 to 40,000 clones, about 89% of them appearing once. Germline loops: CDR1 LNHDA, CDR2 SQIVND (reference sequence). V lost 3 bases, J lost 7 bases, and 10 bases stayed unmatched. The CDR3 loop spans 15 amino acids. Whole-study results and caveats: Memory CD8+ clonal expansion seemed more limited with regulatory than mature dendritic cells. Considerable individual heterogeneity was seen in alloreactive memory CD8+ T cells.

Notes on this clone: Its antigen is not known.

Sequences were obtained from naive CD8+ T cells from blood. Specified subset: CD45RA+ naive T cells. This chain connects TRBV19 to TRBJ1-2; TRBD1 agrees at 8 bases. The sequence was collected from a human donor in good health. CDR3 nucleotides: TGTGCCAGTAGTATCCCTTTGGACAGGGTAGCTGGCTACACCTTC. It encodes CASSIPLDRVAGYTF. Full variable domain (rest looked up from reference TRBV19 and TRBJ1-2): DGGITQSPKYLFRKEGQNVTLSCEQNLNHDAMYWYRQDPGQGLRLIYYSQIVNDFQKGDIAEGYSVSREKKESFPLTVTSAQKNPTAFYLCASSIPLDRVAGYTFGSGTRLTVV.